The 23 T cell receptor beta chains in this list originate from one sample, sequenced in a study of blood T cell repertoires in COVID-19. Sequencing was performed with immunoSEQ multiplex PCR; in TCRdb, only in-frame clones are kept and a portion is missing. This sample has 85,000 to 130,000 clones, with around 86% found just once. The material sequenced was PBMCs or T cells enriched from blood (not recorded which). These receptor sequences come from a woman aged 45-65 years who had recovered from COVID-19.

In regard to this clone: Within the sample, other DNA sequences also encode this same CDR3. The chain links TRBV11-2 to TRBJ2-5; possibly TRBD2 for D (5 bases). The CDR3 loop spans 14 amino acids. Trimming shortened V by 5 bases and J by 2 bases, and 12 bases separated the two germline ends. Germline CDR1 and CDR2: SGHAT and FQNNGV. The CDR3 nucleotides read TGTGCCAGCAGCCCCCCCAGCGGTCAAGAGACCCAGTACTTC. Protein sequence: CASSPPSGQETQYF.

The V gene is TRBV13, the J gene TRBJ2-7, with 8 bases that match TRBD2. V trimming: 4 bases; J trimming: 9 bases; junction bases outside the gene matches: 17. Germline V lookup: CDR1 PRHDT, CDR2 FYEKMQ (reference sequence). The CDR3 has 16 amino acids. The CDR3 here is CASSSLAGTPREGQYF. The CDR3, as DNA: TGTGCCAGCAGCTCTTTAGCGGGAACGCCGCGCGAGGGGCAGTACTTC.

The chain combines TRBV30 with TRBJ2-7, with 8 bases identical to TRBD2. The CDR3 runs 14 residues. Germline CDR1 GTSNPN, CDR2 SVGIG (reference sequence). V dropped 2 bases and J dropped 2; count of bases not matched to a gene: 5. The CDR3 nucleotides read TGTGCCTGGAGTTACACTAGCGGTACCTACGAGCAGTACTTC. This codes for CAWSYTSGTYEQYF.

The V and J genes are TRBV24-1 and TRBJ1-4; TRBD1 is a possible D gene (6 bases). Germline CDR1 and CDR2: KGHDR and SFDVKD. The CDR3 length is 18 residues. V dropped 0 bases and J dropped 0 bases, with 13 bases sitting between them. The CDR3: CATSDLRQGTATNEKLFF. CDR3 DNA sequence: TGTGCCACCAGTGATTTGCGGCAGGGGACCGCAACTAATGAAAAACTGTTTTTT.

The chain has TRBV30 and TRBJ2-1, with D uncertain. This CDR3 has 16 amino acids. Germline loops: CDR1 GTSNPN, CDR2 SVGIG (reference sequence). V lost 0 bases and J 0 bases, leaving 12 bases between the germline ends. CDR3 region: CAWSVLTARSYNEQFF. CDR3 DNA sequence: TGTGCCTGGAGTGTCCTTACTGCCCGCTCCTACAATGAGCAGTTCTTC.

V and J are TRBV19 and TRBJ1-2; D remains unclear. Trimming took 10 bases from V and 3 from J, leaving 15 bases between them. CDR1 is LNHDA, CDR2 SQIVND, per germline (reference sequence). The CDR3 runs to 13 residues. In nucleotides, the CDR3 is TGTGCCACCAATTCGGGAGTGTACTATGGCTACACCTTC. Protein: CATNSGVYYGYTF.

The rearrangement uses TRBV4-1 and TRBJ2-2, with a possible D match to TRBD1 (5 bases). The ends were cut back, 4 bases at V and 3 bases at J, with 15 bases in the middle. The CDR3 is made up of 16 amino acids. Germline V CDR1 and CDR2: MGHRA, YSYEKL. The CDR3 DNA sequence: TGCGCCAGCAGCCTCGGAGACTGGGGCGACACCGGGGAGCTGTTTTTT. This sequence encodes CASSLGDWGDTGELFF.

A few counts support this clone. The rearrangement links TRBV11-3 to TRBJ2-1; D gene ambiguous. Germline lookup yields CDR1 SGHNT and CDR2 YENEEA. V lost 1 base to trimming and J lost 9 bases, with 10 bases between them. There are 13 residues in the CDR3. The CDR3 is CASSLGAVSEQFF. Here the CDR3 DNA reads TGTGCCAGCAGCTTAGGGGCAGTAAGTGAGCAGTTCTTC.

The sample holds one count of this clone. The rearrangement links TRBV28 to TRBJ2-5; tentatively, D is TRBD2 (5 bases). Germline CDR1 is MDHEN and CDR2 is SYDVKM. The length of the CDR3 is 14 residues. Trimming cost V 5 bases and J 1 base, with 11 bases left between them. The CDR3 reads CASSPRGRQETQYF. The CDR3 DNA reads as TGTGCCAGCAGTCCCCGAGGGCGCCAAGAGACCCAGTACTTC.

V and J are TRBV6-5 and TRBJ1-1; a weak D match, TRBD1 (5 bases). V gave up 6 bases and J gave up 6 bases, with 8 bases separating them. CDR1 MNHEY and CDR2 SVGAGI come from the germline V gene. The CDR3 loop spans 11 amino acids. CDR3 residues: CASSPGPEAFF. The DNA for the CDR3 is TGTGCCAGCAGCCCAGGGCCTGAAGCTTTCTTT.

The chain is built from TRBV11-2 and TRBJ2-7, with a tentative D call TRBD1 (7 bases). The CDR3 is 15 residues long. Germline CDR1 SGHAT, CDR2 FQNNGV. The V end was cut by 5 bases, the J end by 7 bases, with 21 bases between. The CDR3 region has the DNA TGTGCCAGCAGCCGATCGGCGGAGGGGGCGGGAGAGCAGTACTTC. It codes for CASSRSAEGAGEQYF.

This clone was observed a single time. The chain uses TRBV7-3 and TRBJ1-2; 7 nucleotides agree with TRBD1. CDR1 SGHTA and CDR2 FQGTGA come from the germline V gene. The CDR3 has 14 residues. Losses at the gene ends were 2 bases for V and 6 bases for J; bases not matched to a gene: 6. DNA for the CDR3: TGTGCCAGCAGCTTATCGACAGGGCAGAATGGCTACACCTTC. Translated, it gives CASSLSTGQNGYTF. Complete variable domain (other parts from reference TRBV7-3 and TRBJ1-2): GAGVSQTPSNKVTEKGKYVELRCDPISGHTALYWYRQSLGQGPEFLIYFQGTGAADDSGLPNDRFFAVRPEGSVSTLKIQRTERGDSAVYLCASSLSTGQNGYTFGSGTRLTVV.

The V and J genes are TRBV11-2 and TRBJ2-5; tentatively, D is TRBD2 (5 bases). Germline values: CDR1 SGHAT, CDR2 FQNNGV. The CDR3 has 16 residues. Trimming shortened V by 2 bases and J by 2 bases, and 15 bases separated the two germline ends. The CDR3 region has the DNA TGTGCCAGCAGCTTAAGTGTCGCGGGTTATCAAGAGACCCAGTACTTC. Amino acids: CASSLSVAGYQETQYF.

The chain carries TRBV5-4 and TRBJ2-7; tentative D call: TRBD1 (5 bases). V lost 4 bases and J 2 bases, leaving 19 bases between the germline ends. Germline CDR1 SGHNT, CDR2 YYREEE (reference sequence). The CDR3 is made up of 16 amino acids. CDR3 nucleotide sequence: TGTGCCAGCAGCCCCAACTCAATGACAGCACCCTACGAGCAGTACTTC. Protein: CASSPNSMTAPYEQYF.

The CDR3 bases are TGCGCCAGCAGCCAAATGGGACAGGGGGCGTACGAGCAGTACTTC. Translation: CASSQMGQGAYEQYF. V gene TRBV4-1 combines with J gene TRBJ2-7, with 12 nucleotides matching TRBD1. This CDR3 is 15 amino acids long. Trimming cost V 2 bases and J 4 bases; bases outside gene matches: 3. Looked up from germline, CDR1 is MGHRA and CDR2 is YSYEKL.

The chain links TRBV7-2 to TRBJ1-2; maybe TRBD1 (5 bases). V shed 2 bases and J shed 4 bases, with 14 bases lying between them. CDR3 length: 15 amino acids. Germline V lookup: CDR1 SGHTA, CDR2 FQGNSA. The DNA for the CDR3 is TGTGCCAGCAGCTTAATAGTGGGGGGTCCCTATGGCTACACCTTC. It codes for CASSLIVGGPYGYTF.

The J gene is TRBJ2-3, the V gene TRBV6-4; tentatively, D is TRBD2 (6 bases). The germline gives CDR1 MRHNA, CDR2 SNTAGT. Trimming removed 3 bases at V and 0 bases at J, with 22 bases between. The CDR3 is 19 residues long. The CDR3 is CASSERDSFFLISTDTQYF. The DNA of the CDR3 is TGTGCCAGCAGTGAAAGGGACTCCTTCTTTTTAATTAGCACAGATACGCAGTATTTT.

There are many counts of this clone. V is TRBV19 and J is TRBJ1-4, with a weak D call TRBD1 (5 bases). The germline V gene encodes CDR1 LNHDA and CDR2 SQIVND (reference sequence). The V end was cut by 8 bases, the J end by 0 bases, with 7 bases between. This CDR3 contains 13 residues. DNA of the CDR3: TGTGCCAGTCGACAGTCAACTAATGAAAAACTGTTTTTT. As protein: CASRQSTNEKLFF. Full variable domain (rest looked up from reference TRBV19 and TRBJ1-4): DGGITQSPKYLFRKEGQNVTLSCEQNLNHDAMYWYRQDPGQGLRLIYYSQIVNDFQKGDIAEGYSVSREKKESFPLTVTSAQKNPTAFYLCASRQSTNEKLFFGSGTQLSVL.

The chain is built from TRBV6-5 and TRBJ1-4; maybe TRBD1 (5 bases). CDR1 is MNHEY, CDR2 SVGAGI, per germline. Deletions cut 2 bases from V and 5 bases from J, with 12 bases between. The CDR3 runs to 15 residues. DNA of the CDR3: TGTGCCAGCAGTTACGGGTGGGGCACCAATGAAAAACTGTTTTTT. Protein: CASSYGWGTNEKLFF.

The CDR3 region is CASSLIPGAEAFF. CDR3 bases: TGTGCCAGCAGCTTAATTCCGGGTGCTGAAGCTTTCTTT. This chain connects TRBV7-3 to TRBJ1-1; no clear D gene. The CDR3 loop spans 13 amino acids. Deletions cut 1 base from V and 6 bases from J, with 9 bases between. Germline V gene sequence: CDR1 SGHTA, CDR2 FQGTGA. Complete variable domain (other parts from reference TRBV7-3 and TRBJ1-1): GAGVSQTPSNKVTEKGKYVELRCDPISGHTALYWYRQSLGQGPEFLIYFQGTGAADDSGLPNDRFFAVRPEGSVSTLKIQRTERGDSAVYLCASSLIPGAEAFFGQGTRLTVV.

This clone was observed a few times. V and J are TRBV6-4 and TRBJ1-2; D perhaps matches TRBD1 (5 bases). CDR1 and CDR2 from the germline V gene are MRHNA and SNTAGT. With 2 bases removed from V and 14 bases from J, the gap between germline ends came to 21 bases. The CDR3 runs to 14 residues. CDR3 protein: CASSDLAGSVVKTF. The CDR3 DNA reads TGTGCCAGCAGTGACCTGGCAGGGTCGGTTGTTAAGACCTTC.

The chain has TRBV28 and TRBJ2-3; D is possibly TRBD1 (5 bases). The CDR3 contains 14 residues. V lost 5 bases and J lost 3, with 12 bases in between. CDR1 and CDR2 from the germline V gene are MDHEN and SYDVKM. The CDR3: CASSPRRGTDTQYF. The CDR3, as DNA: TGTGCCAGCAGTCCACGAAGGGGAACAGATACGCAGTATTTT.

The CDR3 region has the DNA TGTGCCACCGCCGGGACAGAGAAAAACATTCAGTACTTC. It translates to CATAGTEKNIQYF. The chain employs TRBV10-3 and TRBJ2-4; 7 bases map to TRBD1. Per the germline V gene, CDR1 is ENHRY and CDR2 is SYGVKD. The V segment lost 10 bases and the J segment 4 bases; nucleotides outside the gene matches: 7. This CDR3 has 13 residues.